The 32 T cell receptor beta chains reported below all come from one sample, sequenced in a study of Graves' ophthalmopathy and Graves' hyperthyroidism. Amplification from RNA transcripts yielded the TCR beta CDR3 regions. Second-round multiplex PCR followed a first-round RT-PCR using HTBI primers. TCRdb recomputed calls from the multiplex PCR reads with MiXCR, one row per CDR3 protein. The sample records hundreds of thousands of distinct CDR3 sequences, under 25% being singletons. Input material: peripheral blood. The receptors here all came from a woman aged 45 to 65 with Graves' ophthalmopathy.

This clonotype has at least ten counts. The rearrangement uses TRBV20-1 and TRBJ1-1, with D hard to call. The CDR3 runs 12 residues. V shed 5 bases and J shed 5 bases, with 12 bases lying between them. CDR1 DFQATT and CDR2 SNEGSKA come from the germline V gene (reference sequence). CDR3 sequence (DNA): TGCAGTGCTGAGGGAAGGGATACTGAAGCTTTCTTT. It yields the protein CSAEGRDTEAFF.

This clonotype was counted many times. This chain connects TRBV29-1 to TRBJ1-3, with D perhaps matching TRBD1 (5 bases). The CDR3 sequence is 14 residues long. V was clipped by 6 bases and J by 0 bases, with 12 bases between them. Germline CDR1 SQVTM, CDR2 ANQGSEA. The CDR3 DNA reads as TGCAGCGTCGAGACAGACCGCTCTGGAAACACCATATATTTT. Residues: CSVETDRSGNTIYF.

This clonotype was counted a few times. The junction shows a germline mismatch at one end, possibly a read error. The chain combines TRBV6-1 with TRBJ1-5, with 7 nucleotides matching TRBD1. Germline V gives CDR1 MNHNS, CDR2 SASEGT. The CDR3 is 15 residues long. The CDR3 DNA sequence: TGTGCCAGCAGAGAAGGGGACAGTAGCAATCAGCCCCAGCATTTT. Its translation is CASREGDSSNQPQHF.

This clonotype was observed a handful of times. The V gene is TRBV28, the J gene TRBJ2-7; 8 positions match TRBD1. The J call may be incorrect, as the DNA end agrees better with TRBJ2-1. Germline CDR1 is MDHEN and CDR2 is SYDVKM. CDR3 length: 15 residues. CDR3 bases: TGTGCCAGCACGAGGGGGGCCAGGGGGCGCCAGGAGCAGTTCTTC. Translated, it gives CASTRGARGRQEQFF.

J is TRBJ2-2 and V is TRBV29-1, with TRBD1 matching 8 bases. The CDR3 totals 13 residues. Trimming at V came to 7 bases and at J to 4 bases, leaving 5 bases not matched to a gene. CDR1 is SQVTM and CDR2 is ANQGSEA in the germline V gene. The DNA for the CDR3 is TGCAGCGGACAGGGGTCGGGCACCGGGGAGCTGTTTTTT. Its translation: CSGQGSGTGELFF.

This clonotype came up many times. The V and J genes are TRBV2 and TRBJ2-2; D gene ambiguous. The CDR3 runs to 14 residues. Germline CDR1 is SNHLY and CDR2 is FYNNEI. The V gene lost 3 bases and the J gene lost 2 bases, with 7 bases spanning the gap. CDR3 coding DNA: TGTGCCAGCAGTGACTTCATAAACACCGGGGAGCTGTTTTTT. Amino acid sequence: CASSDFINTGELFF. The whole variable domain, filled in from reference TRBV2 and TRBJ2-2, reads EPEVTQTPSHQVTQMGQEVILRCVPISNHLYFYWYRQILGQKVEFLVSFYNNEISEKSEIFDDQFSVERPDGSNFTLKIRSTKLEDSAMYFCASSDFINTGELFFGEGSRLTVL.

This clonotype has ten or more counts. V usage is TRBV12-3 or TRBV12-4 and J usage is TRBJ1-3; D ambiguous. Trimming cost V 3 bases and J 8 bases, with 14 bases left between them. This CDR3 spans 14 amino acids. The CDR3 protein is CASSFLVAKDTIYF. CDR3 nucleotide sequence: TGTGCCAGCAGTTTTTTGGTTGCGAAGGACACCATATATTTT.

CDR3 sequence (DNA): TGTGCCAGCTCACGGACTAGCGGGAACCCGGGCTCCTACGAGCAGTACTTC. This encodes CASSRTSGNPGSYEQYF. The V and J genes are TRBV18 and TRBJ2-7; 12 bases line up with TRBD2. Germline V gives CDR1 KGHSH, CDR2 LQKENI. With 4 bases clipped from V and 0 bases from J, the junction kept 7 bases outside the gene matches. CDR3 length: 17 amino acids.

The chain combines TRBV19 with TRBJ2-4, with 7 bases that match TRBD2. CDR3 length: 15 amino acids. Germline CDR1 LNHDA, CDR2 SQIVND (reference sequence). The ends lost 5 bases at V and 5 bases at J; junction bases unmatched: 9. CDR3 sequence: CASSLASREENIQYF. The CDR3 coding sequence is TGTGCCAGTAGTCTAGCTTCCCGGGAGGAAAACATTCAGTACTTC.

This clonotype showed up many times. This chain joins TRBV12-3 or TRBV12-4 and TRBJ2-5; D is uncertain. V lost 4 bases and J lost 10, with 13 bases in between. The CDR3 is 12 residues long. The CDR3 sequence: CASSSGLMSQYF. The CDR3 nucleotides read TGTGCCAGCAGTTCGGGTCTCATGAGCCAGTACTTC.

About this clonotype itself: Sequence at one end of the junction differs from germline and may be a read error. CDR3 sequence (DNA): TGTGCCAGCAGTCCGACAGGTCGGGACACCATAAATTTT. This gives the protein CASSPTGRDTINF. The rearrangement links TRBV27 to TRBJ1-3; TRBD1 might be the D (6 bases). Germline V lookup: CDR1 MNHEY, CDR2 SMNVEV (reference sequence). This CDR3 is built from 13 residues.

V usage is TRBV19 and J usage is TRBJ2-5; D possibly corresponds to TRBD2 (6 bases). The CDR3 has 15 residues. The germline V gene encodes CDR1 LNHDA and CDR2 SQIVND (reference sequence). With 5 bases removed from V and 2 bases from J, the gap between germline ends came to 15 bases. The CDR3 is CASSRILAPQETQYF. The CDR3 coding sequence is TGTGCCAGTAGTCGCATACTAGCTCCTCAAGAGACCCAGTACTTC. The variable domain in full, with the rest retrieved from reference TRBV19 and TRBJ2-5, is DGGITQSPKYLFRKEGQNVTLSCEQNLNHDAMYWYRQDPGQGLRLIYYSQIVNDFQKGDIAEGYSVSREKKESFPLTVTSAQKNPTAFYLCASSRILAPQETQYFGPGTRLLVL.

The sample holds many counts of this clonotype. The CDR3 reads CASFDRNQPQHF. DNA of the CDR3: TGTGCCAGCTTCGACCGCAATCAGCCCCAGCATTTT. The chain recombines TRBV18 with TRBJ1-5; no definite D call. Trimming pared 7 bases from V and 2 bases from J, leaving 6 bases between. The CDR3 contains 12 residues. The germline CDR1 and CDR2 sequences are KGHSH and LQKENI.

This clonotype was detected only a few times. The J gene is TRBJ2-7, the V gene TRBV6-2 or TRBV6-3; D perhaps matches TRBD1 (5 bases). Germline V CDR1 and CDR2: MNHEY, SVGEGT. With 6 bases removed from V and 7 bases from J, the gap between germline ends came to 13 bases. The CDR3 spans 12 residues. CDR3 sequence reads: CASSQRRTEQYF. As DNA, the CDR3 is TGTGCCAGCAGCCAGCGTCGGACAGAGCAGTACTTC.

This clonotype was observed a few times. CDR3 sequence: CASSSGTVNYGYTF. As DNA, the CDR3 is TGTGCCAGCAGTTCCGGGACAGTCAACTATGGCTACACCTTC. The rearrangement uses TRBV2 and TRBJ1-2; 7 bases are shared with TRBD1. The junction had 5 bases not matched to a gene; V was cut back by 5 bases and J by 2 bases. This CDR3 has 14 amino acids. Per germline, CDR1 SNHLY and CDR2 FYNNEI.

The sample holds many counts of this clonotype. This chain connects TRBV20-1 to TRBJ2-7, with D possibly being TRBD2 (7 bases). The CDR3 has 12 residues. Trimming left V 4 bases short and J 4 bases short, with 11 bases between. Germline lookup yields CDR1 DFQATT and CDR2 SNEGSKA (reference sequence). The DNA for the CDR3 is TGCAGTGCTACGGGGGGCAGTTACGAGCAGTACTTC. Its translation: CSATGGSYEQYF.

The chain couples TRBV24-1 to TRBJ2-2; D uncertain. The CDR3 runs 12 residues. Germline assignment: CDR1 KGHDR and CDR2 SFDVKD. Trimming cost V 2 bases and J 9 bases, with 6 bases left between them. CDR3 in DNA: TGTGCCACCAGTGATTCGAACCGGGAGCTGTTTTTT. This gives the protein CATSDSNRELFF.

The chain joins TRBV10-3 to TRBJ1-2; TRBD1 aligns across 9 bases. CDR1 is ENHRY and CDR2 is SYGVKD in the germline V gene. V lost 6 bases and J lost 3; bases outside the gene matches: 14. The CDR3 is 17 amino acids. The CDR3 region has the DNA TGTGCCATCAGACCCGGGACAGGGTCTTCCCTTTACTATGGCTACACCTTC. Residues: CAIRPGTGSSLYYGYTF.

This chain uses TRBV12-3 or TRBV12-4 with TRBJ2-2; a weak D match, TRBD2 (6 bases). The CDR3 has 18 residues. Trimming took 7 bases from V and 4 from J, leaving 25 bases between them. In DNA, the CDR3 is TGTGCCAGCACTCCACCCCACCGGGACTTCAGGTCCACCGGGGAGCTGTTTTTT. It yields the protein CASTPPHRDFRSTGELFF.

Many counts were recorded for this clonotype. V and J are TRBV19 and TRBJ1-5; maybe TRBD1 (6 bases). The V end was cut by 6 bases, the J end by 4 bases, with 16 bases between. The CDR3 runs 15 residues. Germline V gene lookup returns CDR1 LNHDA and CDR2 SQIVND (reference sequence). For the CDR3, the DNA is TGTGCCAGTAGCACCCCGGGGGCGGGTAATCAGCCCCAGCATTTT. It translates to CASSTPGAGNQPQHF.

This clonotype was recorded at least ten times. This chain uses TRBV27 with TRBJ2-7; 7 bases map to TRBD2. The trim removed 3 bases at V and 2 bases at J, leaving 4 bases unmatched. The CDR3 length is 14 residues. The V gene's germline CDR1 is MNHEY and CDR2 SMNVEV (reference sequence). CDR3 nucleotide sequence: TGTGCCAGCAGTTTGGCGGGAGAAACCTACGAGCAGTACTTC. It translates to CASSLAGETYEQYF.

In regard to this clonotype: Because it lacks the conserved phenylalanine or tryptophan at the end, this CDR3 is likely a read error. The chain has TRBV6-5 and TRBJ2-5, with D possibly called TRBD1 or TRBD2 (5 bases each). The V and J ends lost 2 bases and 1 base respectively, with 11 bases between them. Per the germline V gene, CDR1 is MNHEY and CDR2 is SVGAGI. This CDR3 region has 15 residues. CDR3: CASSYPGTAQETQYL. The CDR3 region has the DNA TGTGCCAGCAGTTACCCGGGGACGGCCCAAGAGACCCAGTACCTC.

This clonotype was detected many times. The chain combines TRBV11-2 with TRBJ1-2, with 10 bases that match TRBD1. The CDR3 sequence is 15 residues long. Germline CDR1 and CDR2: SGHAT and FQNNGV. V dropped 5 bases and J dropped 8; count of bases not matched to a gene: 11. The CDR3 DNA sequence: TGTGCCAGCAGCCCAACCTCCGGGACAGGGGTCGGCTACACCTTC. It yields the protein CASSPTSGTGVGYTF.

This clonotype appeared many times. The rearrangement uses TRBV2 and TRBJ2-5, with D possibly TRBD1 on 5 matching bases. Trimming removed 4 bases at V and 9 bases at J, with 12 bases between. The CDR3 runs to 12 residues. Germline V CDR1 and CDR2: SNHLY, FYNNEI. The CDR3 DNA reads TGTGCCAGCAGTGGACAGCTCATGGCCCAGTACTTC. Amino acid sequence: CASSGQLMAQYF.

Only a few counts were recorded for this clonotype. As DNA, the CDR3 is TGTGCCACCAGCAGAGTTGAGCAGCTCCAAGAGACCCAGTACTTC. Translated, it gives CATSRVEQLQETQYF. V and J are TRBV15 and TRBJ2-5; D call uncertain. The germline CDR1 and CDR2 sequences are LNHNV and YYDKDF (reference sequence). V lost 1 base and J 1 base, leaving 10 bases between the germline ends. This CDR3 has 15 residues.

The CDR3 here is CASRMHETGELFF. CDR3 nucleotides: TGTGCCAGCAGAATGCATGAGACCGGGGAGCTGTTTTTT. The chain couples TRBV12-3 or TRBV12-4 to TRBJ2-2; D remains ambiguous. The CDR3 runs 13 residues. The germline V and J ends were trimmed by 6 bases and 5 bases, with 10 bases remaining between them.

Only a few counts were recorded for this clonotype. This rearrangement joins TRBV6-1 to TRBJ1-2; no clear D gene. The CDR3 extends over 15 amino acids. The V end lost 2 bases, the J end lost 5 bases, and 15 bases lay between the germline ends. Per the germline V gene, CDR1 is MNHNS and CDR2 is SASEGT. The CDR3 bases are TGTGCCAGCAGTGAAAACGGGAGCCAACAGTATGGCTACACCTTC. Its protein is CASSENGSQQYGYTF.

At least ten counts were recorded for this clonotype. The rearrangement uses TRBV2 and TRBJ2-7; D is uncertain. Germline V gene lookup returns CDR1 SNHLY and CDR2 FYNNEI. This CDR3 spans 12 amino acids. V was cut by 7 bases and J by 1 base, with 8 bases left in between. The CDR3 DNA reads TGTGCCAGCAATACCGGTTCCTACGAGCAGTACTTC. Amino acids: CASNTGSYEQYF. Full variable domain (missing parts from reference TRBV2 and TRBJ2-7): EPEVTQTPSHQVTQMGQEVILRCVPISNHLYFYWYRQILGQKVEFLVSFYNNEISEKSEIFDDQFSVERPDGSNFTLKIRSTKLEDSAMYFCASNTGSYEQYFGPGTRLTVT.

This clonotype occurred many times. The chain recombines TRBV9 with TRBJ2-7; perhaps TRBD2 as D (7 bases). V lost 4 bases and J 4 bases, leaving 18 bases between the germline ends. Per germline, CDR1 SGDLS and CDR2 YYNGEE. This CDR3 is 15 amino acids long. CDR3 nucleotide sequence: TGTGCCAGCAGCCAAGGAGGGGGGGGCTCATACGAGCAGTACTTC. Protein: CASSQGGGGSYEQYF.

This clonotype was observed many times. The V and J genes are TRBV9 and TRBJ2-2, with D possibly matching TRBD1 (5 bases). The CDR3 has 14 amino acids. CDR1 is SGDLS, CDR2 YYNGEE, per germline. V lost 4 bases to trimming and J lost 4 bases, with 11 bases between them. In DNA form, the CDR3 reads TGTGCCAGCAGCCACACTACAGGCACCGGGGAGCTGTTTTTT. Its protein is CASSHTTGTGELFF.

This clonotype was detected many times. The chain joins TRBV5-1 to TRBJ1-6, with TRBD1 matching over 7 bases. The V segment lost 1 base and the J segment 10 bases; nucleotides outside the gene matches: 11. The length of the CDR3 is 16 residues. Germline lookup yields CDR1 SGHRS and CDR2 YFSETQ. Here the CDR3 reads CASSLSGTGVGSPLHF. CDR3 nucleotides: TGCGCCAGCAGCTTGTCTGGAACAGGGGTAGGGTCACCCCTCCACTTT.

This clonotype was recorded at least ten times. V gene TRBV4-2 combines with J gene TRBJ2-5, with 9 nucleotides matching TRBD2. V was pared by 7 bases and J by 4 bases, with 7 bases of the junction left unmatched. Germline CDR1 reads LGHNA; CDR2 reads YNFKEQ. CDR3 size: 14 residues. CDR3: CASNRREGGETQYF. The DNA for the CDR3 is TGTGCCAGCAACCGGCGGGAGGGGGGAGAGACCCAGTACTTC.